The next 9 T cell receptor beta chains were all read from a single sample in a study of identical twins (dated by TCRdb to about 2016). Library creation used 5' RACE. Sequencing was carried out with an Illumina HiSeq 2000. TCRdb reworked the public reads: Q25 trimming with fastp, MiXCR clone assembly, productive beta chains retained. Identical CDR3 protein sequences are pooled into one entry, listed with their most common genes and DNA. For this sample the table gives 1.5 million or so distinct CDR3 sequences, of which roughly a third were detected only once. Jointly, the top ten make up approximately 0.25% of the sample. The sequenced sample consisted of cord blood. These receptors were taken from a newborn girl in good health.

This clonotype has ten or more counts. V usage is TRBV10-3 and J usage is TRBJ2-3, with 12 bases fitting TRBD2. Per the germline V gene, CDR1 is ENHRY and CDR2 is SYGVKD. After removal of 4 bases from V and 2 bases from J, the junction contained 7 bases not matched to a gene. The CDR3 contains 17 residues. The CDR3 sequence: CAISGRLAGVLTDTQYF. Here the CDR3 DNA reads TGTGCCATCAGTGGGCGACTAGCGGGGGTCCTCACAGATACGCAGTATTTT.

Only one count was recorded for this clonotype. A much larger clone differs from this one at a single base, so this may be a read error. The rearrangement joins TRBV7-9 to TRBJ1-1; D is uncertain. Germline values: CDR1 SEHNR, CDR2 FQNEAQ (reference sequence). CDR3 length: 10 residues. The CDR3 DNA reads TGTTCCAGCAGCTTACCTGAAGCTTTCTTT. As protein: CSSSLPEAFF.

As to this clonotype: This may stem from a read error, because a much larger clone lies one nucleotide away. The chain links TRBV13 to TRBJ2-1, with D possibly called TRBD1 or TRBD2 (5 bases each). The DNA end favors TRBJ2-7, so the J call may be wrong. Germline V gene sequence: CDR1 PRHDT, CDR2 FYEKMQ (reference sequence). The CDR3 is made up of 16 amino acids. CDR3 sequence (DNA): TGTGCCAGCAGCTCAGGACAAGGGAGCTCCTACAATGAGCAGTACTTC. It codes for CASSSGQGSSYNEQYF.

V is TRBV20-1 and J is TRBJ1-6; D ambiguous. The CDR3 is made up of 12 amino acids. The germline V gene has CDR1 DFQATT and CDR2 SNEGSKA (reference sequence). V lost 6 bases to trimming and J lost 1 base, with 4 bases between them. CDR3 region: CSARSYNSPLHF. The CDR3 DNA is TGCAGTGCGCGATCCTATAATTCACCCCTCCACTTT.

This clonotype was found a few times. V usage is TRBV6-5 and J usage is TRBJ1-2; tentatively, D is TRBD1 (5 bases). The CDR3 has 15 residues. CDR1 and CDR2 (germline): MNHEY, SVGAGI. The V gene lost 0 bases and the J gene lost 4 bases, with 12 bases spanning the gap. This CDR3 is CASSYSRGRVYGYTF. For the CDR3, the DNA is TGTGCCAGCAGTTACTCAAGGGGCCGGGTCTATGGCTACACCTTC.

The chain combines TRBV19 with TRBJ1-5; D is possibly TRBD1 (5 bases). The CDR3 extends over 12 amino acids. The V and J ends lost 3 bases and 7 bases respectively, with 7 bases between them. Germline V gene data show CDR1 as LNHDA and CDR2 as SQIVND (reference sequence). Here the CDR3 DNA reads TGTGCCAGTAGTATCGGGGACCAGCCCCAGCATTTT. Amino acid sequence: CASSIGDQPQHF.

The chain recombines TRBV12-3 or TRBV12-4 with TRBJ2-1; 12 bases line up with TRBD2. The CDR3 has 17 residues. J gave up 1 base and V 5 bases, and 6 bases lay outside the gene matches. This CDR3 reads CASSLRLAGDSYNEQFF. For the CDR3, the DNA is TGTGCCAGCAGTCTCCGACTAGCGGGGGATTCCTACAATGAGCAGTTCTTC.

The chain couples TRBV27 to TRBJ1-2; D is undetermined. V was trimmed by 0 bases and J by 0 bases, leaving 5 bases between them. In germline, CDR1 is MNHEY, CDR2 SMNVEV (reference sequence). CDR3 length equals 14 residues. The DNA for the CDR3 is TGTGCCAGCAGTTTATCGACAACTAACTATGGCTACACCTTC. Protein product: CASSLSTTNYGYTF.

V usage is TRBV20-1 and J usage is TRBJ2-3; 7 nucleotides line up with TRBD2. Germline V CDR1 and CDR2: DFQATT, SNEGSKA (reference sequence). Trimming removed 1 base from V and 7 bases from J; junction bases left unmatched: 5. This CDR3 contains 13 residues. CDR3 sequence reads: CSARVVGGNTQYF. In DNA form, the CDR3 reads TGCAGTGCTAGAGTAGTGGGAGGGAATACGCAGTATTTT.